Listed below are T cell receptor beta chains from one sample, sequenced in a study of regulatory T cells in long-lasting Graves disease. TCRdb reprocessed the multiplex PCR reads with MiXCR, giving one entry per CDR3 protein. In the table there are approximately 500,000 distinct CDR3 sequences, approximately 21% of which are singletons. The input for sequencing was peripheral blood mononuclear cells (PBMCs), taken when the disease was refractory, from a patient treated with antithyroid drugs. Receptors were obtained from a female donor with Graves disease. The CDR3 runs from the conserved cysteine through the conserved F or W. Fields, in order: V gene, clone size, D gene, J gene, CDR3 DNA, CDR3 protein. D genes are given only for firm matches. Some rows have no size entry. The others give once, few or many, or a class for an expanded clone.

>TRBV28|-|TRBD1|TRBJ2-4
TGTGCCAGCAGTCCTGACAGGGGTTTTATTCAGTACTTC
CASSPDRGFIQYF
>TRBV20-1|-|-|TRBJ1-5
TGCAGTGCTAGAGAACGATTCAGGGGACCTAGCAATCAGCCCCAGCATTTT
CSARERFRGPSNQPQHF
>TRBV7-2|-|-|TRBJ1-2
TGTACCAGCAGTCCCGGGACGGTATATGGCTACACCTTC
CTSSPGTVYGYTF
>TRBV25-1|-|TRBD2|TRBJ2-5
TGTGCCAGCAGTGAACTAGCGGGGTCAGAGACCCAGTACTTC
CASSELAGSETQYF
>TRBV12-3/TRBV12-4|-|TRBD2|TRBJ2-1
TGTGCCAGCAGTTTTGCGGGGGGGGGTAATGAGCAGTTCTTC
CASSFAGGGNEQFF
>TRBV27|many|TRBD1|TRBJ1-2
TGTGCCAGCAGTTCCTCCCTCCCATCGACAGGGTGGAGCTATGGCTACACCTTC
CASSSSLPSTGWSYGYTF
>TRBV7-8|-|-|TRBJ1-5
TGTGCCAGCAGCTTAGCTACAGGGAACCCCCCGCGCCAGCCCCAGCATTTT
CASSLATGNPPRQPQHF
>TRBV6-2/TRBV6-3|many|-|TRBJ2-4
TGTGCCAGCAGTTGGGGCCAGGCCAAAAACATTCAGTACTTC
CASSWGQAKNIQYF
>TRBV9|-|-|TRBJ2-7
TGTGCCAGCAGCGCCACAGGGTGGGGCTACGAGCAGTACTTC
CASSATGWGYEQYF
>TRBV13|few|TRBD1|TRBJ2-2
TGTGCCAGCAGCAAACAGGGGAAGACCGGGGAGCTGTTTTTT
CASSKQGKTGELFF
>TRBV20-1|-|-|TRBJ1-1
TGCAGTGCCAAATCCCCCCAGGGGGAAGCTTTCTTT
CSAKSPQGEAFF
>TRBV24-1|-|-|TRBJ1-1
TGTGCCACCAGTGACCCCGGGACGACTAAGGCTGCTTTCTTT
CATSDPGTTKAAFF
>TRBV24-1|many|TRBD2|TRBJ2-2
TGTGCCACCAGTGATTTGGGTAGCGGGGGGGCCGGATCGACGAACACCGGGGAGCTGTTTTTT
CATSDLGSGGAGSTNTGELFF
>TRBV29-1|few|TRBD2|TRBJ2-7
TGCAGCGTTGTAGCGGGACGGTACGAGCAGTACTTC
CSVVAGRYEQYF
>TRBV7-9|-|TRBD1|TRBJ1-2
TGTGCCAGCAGCCAGGCAGGGGGCTACTATGGCTACACCTTC
CASSQAGGYYGYTF
>TRBV18|few|-|TRBJ1-2
TGTGCCAGCTCACCTCAGGGGACGGATGGCTACACCTTC
CASSPQGTDGYTF
>TRBV7-2|-|-|TRBJ2-7
TGTGCCAGCAGCTCGGACGCGCAGTTCTACGAGCAGTACTTC
CASSSDAQFYEQYF
>TRBV7-9|few|-|TRBJ2-2
TGTGCCAGCACCCCCAGGACTGGGGAGCTGTTTTTT
CASTPRTGELFF
>TRBV7-9|many|-|TRBJ1-2
TGTGCCAGCAGCTTAGTATGGGCGGACTTCCGGAACTATGGCTACACCTTC
CASSLVWADFRNYGYTF
>TRBV28|many|-|TRBJ1-2
TGTGCCAGCAGTTTGTCTCTTAGTGGCTACACCTTC
CASSLSLSGYTF
>TRBV19|-|-|TRBJ1-1
TGTGCCAGTAGTTTACAGAGTTACACTGAAGCTTTCTTT
CASSLQSYTEAFF
>TRBV30|few|TRBD1|TRBJ2-7
TGTGCCTGGGAAAGGGACAGGGCCTACGAGCAGTACTTC
CAWERDRAYEQYF
>TRBV7-9|many|TRBD1|TRBJ1-4
TGTGCCAGCACCAGGACAGGGGAAGATGAAAAACTGTTTTTT
CASTRTGEDEKLFF
>TRBV11-3|-|TRBD2|TRBJ2-1
TGTGCCAGCAGCTTAGTTATTCTAGCGGGAGGGTACAATGAGCAGTTCTTC
CASSLVILAGGYNEQFF
>TRBV20-1|few|-|TRBJ1-5
TGCAGTGCTAGTGAGGGGAATCAGCCCCAGCATTTT
CSASEGNQPQHF
>TRBV3-1|many|-|TRBJ2-2
TGTGCCAGCAGTAGGGACACCGGGGAGCTGTTTTTT
CASSRDTGELFF
>TRBV25-1|-|-|TRBJ1-2
TGTGCCAGCAGTGAAGGGGGGACATCCTATGGCTACACCTTC
CASSEGGTSYGYTF
>TRBV7-9|-|-|TRBJ2-7
TGTGCCAGCAGCTGGGGGGGGGCCCCCTACGAGCAGTACTTC
CASSWGGAPYEQYF
>TRBV20-1|few|-|TRBJ2-5
TGCAGTGCTGCCCCCGGGTTTGACTTAGGAGAGACCCAGTACTTC
CSAAPGFDLGETQYF
>TRBV2|-|TRBD1|TRBJ1-2
TGTGCCAGCAGTCCAACAGGGGGCGAAAGTGGCTACACCTTC
CASSPTGGESGYTF
>TRBV24-1|-|-|TRBJ2-2
TGTGCCACCAGTGATCCCGGGATCCAGGGCACCGGGGAGCTGTTTTTT
CATSDPGIQGTGELFF
>TRBV19|-|-|TRBJ2-7
TGTGCCAGTAGTTCGGACGAAACCTACGAGCAGTACTTC
CASSSDETYEQYF
>TRBV7-9|-|-|TRBJ1-5
TGTGCCAGCAGCTCTACTTCGGACAGTGACAATCAGCCCCAGCATTTT
CASSSTSDSDNQPQHF